Here is one T cell receptor beta chain with its context. The data derive from a study of regulatory T cells in long-lasting Graves disease. Germline V gene sequence: CDR1 MNHNS, CDR2 SASEGT. The V gene lost 6 bases and the J gene lost 0 bases, with 6 bases spanning the gap. The CDR3 sequence is 13 residues long. Arm-PCR of CDR3 regions and iRepertoire HTBI primers were used to build TCR beta libraries. TCRdb analysed the multiplex PCR reads with MiXCR anew, one entry per CDR3 protein. The sample yields some 370,000 distinct CDR3 sequences, roughly 20% seen once. Time point described: persistent/refractory GD, antithyroid drugs over 5 years with positive TRAb. From PBMCs, RNA was extracted and then used to make the TCR library.

The TCR originated in a female donor with Graves disease. This rearrangement joins TRBV6-1 to TRBJ1-5; D is unclear. Sequences were derived from peripheral blood mononuclear cells (PBMCs), sampled when the disease was refractory, from a patient treated with antithyroid drugs. The CDR3 nucleotides are TGTGCCAGCAGATCGTATAGCAATCAGCCCCAGCATTTT. It specifies CASRSYSNQPQHF.